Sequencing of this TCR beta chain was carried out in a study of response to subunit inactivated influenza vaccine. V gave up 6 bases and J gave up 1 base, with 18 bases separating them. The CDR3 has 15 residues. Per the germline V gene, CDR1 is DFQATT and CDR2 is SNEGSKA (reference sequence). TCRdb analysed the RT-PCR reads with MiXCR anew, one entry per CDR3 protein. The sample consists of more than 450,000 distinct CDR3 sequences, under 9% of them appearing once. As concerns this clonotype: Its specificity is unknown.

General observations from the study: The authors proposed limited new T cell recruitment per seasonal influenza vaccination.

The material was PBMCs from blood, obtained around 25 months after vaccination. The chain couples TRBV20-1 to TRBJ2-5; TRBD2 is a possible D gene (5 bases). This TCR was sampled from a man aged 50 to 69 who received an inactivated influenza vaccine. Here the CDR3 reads CSAPRGADLQETQYF. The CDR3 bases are TGCAGTGCCCCTCGGGGTGCGGACCTCCAAGAGACCCAGTACTTC.